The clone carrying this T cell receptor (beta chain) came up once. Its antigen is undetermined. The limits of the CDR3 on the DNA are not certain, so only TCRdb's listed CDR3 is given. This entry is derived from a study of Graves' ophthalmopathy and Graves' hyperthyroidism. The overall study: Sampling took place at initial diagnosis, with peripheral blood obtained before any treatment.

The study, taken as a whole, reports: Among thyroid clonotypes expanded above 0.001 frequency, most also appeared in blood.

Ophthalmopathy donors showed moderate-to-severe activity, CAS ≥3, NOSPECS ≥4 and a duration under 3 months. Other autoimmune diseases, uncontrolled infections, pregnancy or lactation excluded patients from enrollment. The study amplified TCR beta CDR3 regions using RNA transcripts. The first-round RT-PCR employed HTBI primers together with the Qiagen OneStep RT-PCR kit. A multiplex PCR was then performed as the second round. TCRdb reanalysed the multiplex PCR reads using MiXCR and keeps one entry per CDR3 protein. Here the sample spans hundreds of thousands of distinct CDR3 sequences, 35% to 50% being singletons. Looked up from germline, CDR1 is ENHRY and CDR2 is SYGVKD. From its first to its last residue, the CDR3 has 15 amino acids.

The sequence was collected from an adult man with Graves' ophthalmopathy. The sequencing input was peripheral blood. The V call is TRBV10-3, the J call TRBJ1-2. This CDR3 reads CASSPIAGDGYGCTF.